This T cell receptor beta chain was identified during a study of Graves' ophthalmopathy and Graves' hyperthyroidism. There are many counts of this clonotype. Exclusion criteria comprised other autoimmune diseases, uncontrolled infections, pregnancy or lactation in patients. V lost 6 bases to trimming and J lost 3 bases, with 11 bases between them. Germline V lookup: CDR1 SEHNR, CDR2 FQNEAQ (reference sequence). This CDR3 has 14 residues. CDR3 regions of TCR beta were amplified from RNA transcripts. After a first-round RT-PCR with HTBI primers, a second-round multiplex PCR was run. TCRdb re-derived calls from the multiplex PCR reads in MiXCR, one entry per CDR3 protein. The table records 1 million to 1.3 million distinct CDR3 sequences, about 40% of them present only once.

The specimen sequenced was peripheral blood or thyroid tissue (not recorded which). The chain couples TRBV7-9 to TRBJ2-2; D is unresolved. This TCR derives from an adult man with Graves' hyperthyroidism. CDR3 bases: TGTGCCAGCAGGGCCCGGGTCGACACCGGGGAGCTGTTTTTT. As protein: CASRARVDTGELFF.